The present TCR beta chain was sequenced within a study of cytomegalovirus exposure and HLA in healthy donors. Whole-study findings and limits: TCR beta V- and J-gene trimming was later associated with a missense DCLRE1C variant. Through in vitro validation, a few CMV-associated chains were shown to be specific for CMV antigens.

Turning to this clone: The antigen remains unidentified.

PCR employed 60 Vbeta and 13 Jbeta primers. TCRdb's copy holds only in-frame clones and misses some; the assay was immunoSEQ multiplex PCR. The table lists about 40,000 clones, 65% to 90% of them singletons. Germline trimming cut 4 bases from V and 4 bases from J; bases unmatched to any gene: 5. This CDR3 region has 14 residues. Germline V CDR1 and CDR2: SGHKS, YYEKEE (reference sequence). Specimen: PBMCs. The rearrangement joins TRBV5-5 to TRBJ1-3, with TRBD1 matching 7 bases. The origin of this receptor is a young woman in good health and CMV-seropositive. CDR3 sequence reads: CASSLGQIGNTIYF. CDR3 bases: TGTGCCAGCAGCCTGGGACAGATAGGAAACACCATATATTTT.